Below, 21 T cell receptor beta chains from the same sample are listed, as sequenced in a study of shared clonotypes between healthy human individuals. Profiled with immunoSEQ multiplex PCR; TCRdb holds only in-frame clones, not every one. The sample includes about 110,000 clones, about 70% of them seen just once. Sequenced sample: memory CD8+ T cells sorted from blood. Subset specified: CD45RO+ cells pooled with CCR7-negative TemRA cells. The receptors stem from a woman aged 25 to 39 in good health.

This chain uses TRBV6-6 with TRBJ2-5, with a weak D call TRBD2 (5 bases). CDR3 length equals 15 residues. CDR1 is MNHNY and CDR2 is SVGAGI in the germline V gene (reference sequence). Trimming shortened V by 0 bases and J by 1 base, and 9 bases separated the two germline ends. CDR3 sequence: CASSYSERPQETQYF. The CDR3 DNA is TGTGCCAGCAGTTACTCTGAGCGGCCCCAAGAGACCCAGTACTTC.

The chain recombines TRBV11-2 with TRBJ2-5, with TRBD2 as a possible D gene (6 bases). Trimming pared 3 bases from V and 5 bases from J, leaving 16 bases between. CDR1 and CDR2 (germline): SGHAT, FQNNGV. This CDR3 is built from 15 residues. CDR3 loop: CASSFRDCDCETQYF. Here the CDR3 DNA reads TGTGCCAGCAGCTTCCGGGACTGTGACTGCGAGACCCAGTACTTC.

This clone was seen a few times. The DNA of the CDR3 is TGTGCCATCAGTGAGTCTGAGGGCTCTGGGGCCAACGTCCTGACTTTC. This encodes CAISESEGSGANVLTF. The chain uses TRBV10-3 and TRBJ2-6; a weak D match, TRBD2 (5 bases). Germline CDR1 ENHRY, CDR2 SYGVKD. The CDR3 spans 16 residues. V lost 0 bases and J 0 bases, leaving 6 bases between the germline ends.

This clone was counted between two and nine times. The same CDR3 arises from other DNA sequences in this sample as well. This chain connects TRBV10-3 to TRBJ2-1, with TRBD2 identical over 9 bases. The CDR3 sequence is 17 residues long. The V and J ends lost 0 bases and 5 bases, in that order; junction bases with no gene match: 8. Germline loops: CDR1 ENHRY, CDR2 SYGVKD. The CDR3 DNA is TGTGCCATCAGTGAGTCGGAAGCTAGCGGGGACAACAATGAGCAGTTCTTC. Amino acid sequence: CAISESEASGDNNEQFF.

This clone was recorded many times. CDR3 sequence reads: CASSDTRTQPQHF. The DNA of the CDR3 is TGTGCCAGCAGTGACACCCGCACTCAGCCCCAGCATTTT. The chain recombines TRBV28 with TRBJ1-5; unclear D gene. Germline CDR1 reads MDHEN; CDR2 reads SYDVKM. The ends were cut back, 5 bases at V and 6 bases at J, with 11 bases in the middle. The CDR3 loop spans 13 amino acids.

This chain joins TRBV18 and TRBJ1-1, with D unresolved. This CDR3 contains 13 residues. The V gene's germline CDR1 is KGHSH and CDR2 LQKENI. V was clipped by 5 bases and J by 3 bases, with 10 bases between them. CDR3 amino acids: CASSGPEDTEAFF. CDR3 DNA sequence: TGTGCCAGCTCAGGACCCGAGGACACTGAAGCTTTCTTT.

This chain joins TRBV7-9 and TRBJ1-1, with D possibly TRBD1 on 5 matching bases. Deletions cut 4 bases from V and 1 base from J, with 16 bases between. Germline V gene lookup returns CDR1 SEHNR and CDR2 FQNEAQ (reference sequence). The length of the CDR3 is 16 residues. The CDR3 protein is CASSSHGARENTEAFF. As DNA, the CDR3 is TGTGCCAGCAGCTCTCACGGGGCGCGGGAGAACACTGAAGCTTTCTTT.

This clone has only a few counts. This chain uses TRBV5-1 with TRBJ1-2; 7 nucleotides line up with TRBD1. Germline V gene sequence: CDR1 SGHRS, CDR2 YFSETQ. The CDR3 has 14 amino acids. V was pared by 0 bases and J by 8 bases, with 7 bases of the junction left unmatched. DNA of the CDR3: TGCGCCAGCAGCTTGGAGACAGGGCAGGTCGGCTACACCTTC. Protein product: CASSLETGQVGYTF.

This clone was counted at least ten times. The chain couples TRBV5-4 to TRBJ2-7; possibly TRBD2 for D (6 bases). CDR3 size: 15 residues. Trimming stripped 1 base from V and 4 bases from J, with 15 bases between. Germline V CDR1 and CDR2: SGHNT, YYREEE (reference sequence). For the CDR3, the DNA is TGTGCCAGCAGCTTGTTTTCGGCGGGACGGTACGAGCAGTACTTC. It yields the protein CASSLFSAGRYEQYF.

The sample holds a few counts of this clone. The chain joins TRBV28 to TRBJ2-5, with no clear D. The tail of the sequence fits TRBJ2-7 better, so the J call may be wrong. The CDR3 spans 13 residues. Germline-derived CDR1 and CDR2 are MDHEN and SYDVKM. The CDR3 sequence: CASSFSPPYEQYF. CDR3 nucleotide sequence: TGTGCCAGCAGTTTTTCCCCTCCGTACGAGCAGTACTTC.

V usage is TRBV11-3 and J usage is TRBJ2-2; the D gene could be TRBD1 or TRBD2 (5 bases each). Germline V lookup: CDR1 SGHNT, CDR2 YENEEA. V was clipped by 5 bases and J by 0 bases, with 16 bases between them. The length of the CDR3 is 17 residues. The CDR3 reads CASSPYGGTANTGELFF. The CDR3 DNA reads TGTGCCAGCAGCCCATATGGTGGGACCGCGAACACCGGGGAGCTGTTTTTT.

To note about this clone: A single base is all that separates this from a far larger clone, so a read error is likely. Given the absence of the conserved phenylalanine or tryptophan at the CDR3 end, a read error is likely. This sequence joins TRBV6-1 and TRBJ1-2; D uncertain. Trimming pared 3 bases from V and 4 bases from J, leaving 9 bases between. The germline CDR1 and CDR2 sequences are MNHNS and SASEGT. This CDR3 is built from 13 residues. The chain's CDR3 is CASSDTEFYGYTL. CDR3 sequence (DNA): TGTGCCAGCAGTGACACAGAGTTCTATGGCTACACCCTC.

The genes are TRBV19 and TRBJ2-2, with D uncertain. The germline V gene has CDR1 LNHDA and CDR2 SQIVND (reference sequence). Trimming left V 5 bases short and J 4 bases short, with 17 bases between. This CDR3 spans 16 amino acids. The CDR3 sequence: CASSSGVGVITGELFF. The CDR3 nucleotides read TGTGCCAGTAGTTCTGGCGTCGGTGTAATCACCGGGGAGCTGTTTTTT.

V and J are TRBV29-1 and TRBJ2-7; no firm D call. Trimming stripped 1 base from V and 2 bases from J, with 21 bases between. Germline V CDR1 and CDR2: SQVTM, ANQGSEA. CDR3 length: 17 amino acids. CDR3 coding DNA: TGCAGCGTTGAAGTCAGAACGCTCAGGATCCCGACCTACGAGCAGTACTTC. Amino acid sequence: CSVEVRTLRIPTYEQYF.

The rearrangement uses TRBV7-9 and TRBJ2-4; D might be TRBD1 or TRBD2, each matching 5 bases. The V end lost 5 bases, the J end lost 5 bases, and 16 bases lay between the germline ends. This CDR3 has 15 residues. The germline V gene encodes CDR1 SEHNR and CDR2 FQNEAQ (reference sequence). The CDR3 DNA is TGTGCCAGCAGCAGCTGGGACCTCCCTCAAAACATTCAGTACTTC. Translated: CASSSWDLPQNIQYF.

The chain combines TRBV11-2 with TRBJ1-2; D remains ambiguous. Trimming removed 2 bases at V and 4 bases at J, with 11 bases between. CDR1 is SGHAT, CDR2 FQNNGV, per germline. The CDR3 consists of 14 residues. The CDR3 reads CASSLYASPYGYTF. In DNA form, the CDR3 reads TGTGCCAGCAGCTTATACGCGTCTCCCTATGGCTACACCTTC.

There are many counts of this clone. This chain links TRBV4-1 with TRBJ2-1; no reliable D call. Germline V gene data show CDR1 as MGHRA and CDR2 as YSYEKL. V was clipped by 0 bases and J by 8 bases, with 8 bases between them. CDR3 length: 13 residues. CDR3 region: CASSQDPGHEQFF. CDR3 DNA sequence: TGCGCCAGCAGCCAAGATCCCGGCCATGAGCAGTTCTTC.

The chain couples TRBV9 to TRBJ2-7, with 8 bases aligning to TRBD2. This CDR3 contains 14 residues. V was pared by 0 bases and J by 3 bases, with 2 bases of the junction left unmatched. Germline V gene sequence: CDR1 SGDLS, CDR2 YYNGEE. The CDR3 protein is CASSVVSGGYEQYF. CDR3 DNA sequence: TGTGCCAGCAGCGTAGTGAGCGGGGGCTACGAGCAGTACTTC.

The chain combines TRBV5-6 with TRBJ1-2; TRBD1 is a possible D gene (6 bases). The CDR3 covers 14 residues. CDR1 and CDR2 (germline): SGHDT, YYEEEE. V lost 4 bases to trimming and J lost 1 base, with 11 bases between them. CDR3 sequence reads: CASSIRGYNYGYTF. The CDR3 DNA reads TGTGCCAGCAGCATCAGGGGATATAACTATGGCTACACCTTC.

The chain combines TRBV4-1 with TRBJ2-5; 10 bases agree with TRBD2. With the DNA end fitting TRBJ2-7 better, the J assignment may be wrong. The CDR3 is made up of 17 amino acids. From germline, CDR1 is MGHRA and CDR2 YSYEKL. The DNA of the CDR3 is TGCGCCAGCAGATGGACTAGCGGATACAAAAACTCCTACGAGCAGTACTTC. Amino acids: CASRWTSGYKNSYEQYF.

V usage is TRBV5-1 and J usage is TRBJ2-7, with D perhaps TRBD1 or TRBD2 (5 bases each). This CDR3 region has 14 residues. CDR1 is SGHRS and CDR2 is YFSETQ in the germline V gene. Trimming removed 0 bases from V and 2 bases from J, with 9 bases in between. CDR3 bases: TGCGCCAGCAGCTTGGACGGGGCACCCTACGAGCAGTACTTC. This gives the protein CASSLDGAPYEQYF.